This entry lists 27 T cell receptor beta chains sequenced from one sample in a study of shared clonotypes between healthy human individuals. Measured with immunoSEQ multiplex PCR; TCRdb has only the in-frame clones, and not every one. Altogether 500,000 to 700,000 clones are present, roughly 95% being singletons, with the ten largest covering over 0.095%. CD45RO-negative, CCR7-positively selected cells formed the naive CD8 fraction, excluding terminally differentiated effector memory CD45RA+ cells. Specimen: naive CD8+ T cells sorted from blood. All receptors come from a woman younger than 45 in good health.

V gene TRBV18 combines with J gene TRBJ1-1; tentative D call: TRBD1 (6 bases). CDR3 length: 13 residues. The V end lost 5 bases, the J end lost 4 bases, and 11 bases lay between the germline ends. CDR1 is KGHSH, CDR2 LQKENI, per germline. The CDR3 sequence: CASSRGGITEAFF. The CDR3 DNA follows: TGTGCCAGCTCAAGAGGGGGTATCACTGAAGCTTTCTTT.

The genes are TRBV21-1 and TRBJ2-7; TRBD2 is taken as the D call from the table, unchecked against the DNA. TRBV21-1 is deemed a pseudogene. The length of the CDR3 is 17 residues. The CDR3 nucleotides are TGTGCCAGCAGCCAATTCTCACTGGGGAGTAATTCCTACGAGCAGTACTTC. Translation: CASSQFSLGSNSYEQYF.

This chain connects TRBV28 to TRBJ2-2, with D possibly TRBD1 on 6 matching bases. The CDR3 is 15 amino acids. V lost 5 bases and J lost 0, with 10 bases in between. The germline V gene encodes CDR1 MDHEN and CDR2 SYDVKM. As DNA, the CDR3 is TGTGCCAGCAGTAGAGGACAGTCGAACACCGGGGAGCTGTTTTTT. Its protein is CASSRGQSNTGELFF.

The V and J genes are TRBV7-6 and TRBJ2-5, with a tentative D call TRBD1 (5 bases). Trimming took off 1 base at V and 2 bases at J, with 17 bases between the two ends. Per the germline V gene, CDR1 is SGHVS and CDR2 is FNYEAQ. The CDR3 totals 17 residues. The chain's CDR3 is CASSLGWADRGQETQYF. The CDR3 bases are TGTGCCAGCAGCTTAGGATGGGCCGATAGGGGTCAAGAGACCCAGTACTTC.

The J gene is TRBJ2-7, the V gene TRBV5-1; 7 bases map to TRBD2. The CDR3 has 15 residues. The V gene end was trimmed by 0 bases and the J gene end by 4 bases; junction bases not matched to a gene: 7. From germline, CDR1 is SGHRS and CDR2 YFSETQ. Here the CDR3 reads CASSLAVAGPYEQYF. CDR3 in DNA: TGCGCCAGCAGCTTGGCAGTAGCGGGTCCATACGAGCAGTACTTC.

V gene TRBV6-5 combines with J gene TRBJ1-1; maybe TRBD1 (5 bases). V shed 1 base and J shed 7 bases, with 10 bases lying between them. Germline lookup yields CDR1 MNHEY and CDR2 SVGAGI. The CDR3 extends over 13 amino acids. CDR3 DNA sequence: TGTGCCAGCAGTTACTTGGAGGGGATTGAAGCTTTCTTT. It specifies CASSYLEGIEAFF.

V and J are TRBV7-9 and TRBJ1-6; no definite D call. The CDR3 is 14 amino acids. Germline-derived CDR1 and CDR2 are SEHNR and FQNEAQ (reference sequence). Trimming cost V 10 bases and J 11 bases, with 21 bases left between them. The chain's CDR3 is CAISRGGLTPPLHF. The CDR3 DNA reads as TGTGCCATAAGTCGGGGAGGGTTGACGCCACCCCTCCACTTT.

The genes are TRBV5-4 and TRBJ2-7; 9 bases match TRBD2. With 0 bases clipped from V and 5 bases from J, the junction kept 9 bases outside the gene matches. CDR1 is SGHNT and CDR2 is YYREEE in the germline V gene (reference sequence). The CDR3 totals 16 residues. The CDR3 region has the DNA TGTGCCAGCAGCTTGGGCGGGAGGGGTTTAAGCAACGAGCAGTACTTC. It is translated as CASSLGGRGLSNEQYF.

This chain uses TRBV7-6 with TRBJ2-7, with a tentative D call TRBD1 (6 bases). The germline V gene has CDR1 SGHVS and CDR2 FNYEAQ. This CDR3 has 18 residues. The V and J ends lost 3 bases and 4 bases respectively, with 25 bases between them. CDR3 sequence reads: CASSFHLGTGQGRYEQYF. The CDR3 DNA reads TGTGCCAGCAGCTTTCATCTGGGGACGGGCCAGGGGCGGTACGAGCAGTACTTC.

This chain joins TRBV27 and TRBJ1-6, with D possibly matching TRBD1 (5 bases). The CDR3 loop spans 13 amino acids. The V and J ends lost 2 bases and 9 bases respectively, with 8 bases between them. Germline V gene sequence: CDR1 MNHEY, CDR2 SMNVEV (reference sequence). CDR3 sequence: CASSLGAGSPLHF. CDR3 nucleotide sequence: TGTGCCAGCAGTTTAGGGGCGGGTTCACCCCTCCACTTT.

In its sample, this clone was seen a few times. The chain couples TRBV27 to TRBJ1-4; D is perhaps TRBD1 (6 bases). Germline V gene sequence: CDR1 MNHEY, CDR2 SMNVEV (reference sequence). The CDR3 covers 14 residues. Trimming took off 2 bases at V and 6 bases at J, with 10 bases between the two ends. The CDR3 DNA is TGTGCCAGCAGTTTACAGGGGTCGTATGAAAAACTGTTTTTT. Its translation is CASSLQGSYEKLFF.

This chain uses TRBV2 with TRBJ2-1; TRBD2 might be the D (5 bases). V was shortened by 6 bases and J by 1 base, with 10 bases between the two germline ends. In germline, CDR1 is SNHLY, CDR2 FYNNEI. The CDR3 extends over 14 amino acids. In DNA, the CDR3 is TGTGCCAGCAGAGCGGACTCATCCTACAATGAGCAGTTCTTC. Translated, it gives CASRADSSYNEQFF.

This clone was detected a few times. The genes are TRBV9 and TRBJ2-7; a weak D match, TRBD1 (5 bases). This CDR3 has 14 residues. Per the germline V gene, CDR1 is SGDLS and CDR2 is YYNGEE. With 0 bases removed from V and 3 bases from J, the gap between germline ends came to 10 bases. CDR3 protein: CASSVGDRHYEQYF. The CDR3 nucleotides read TGTGCCAGCAGCGTAGGTGACAGACACTACGAGCAGTACTTC.

For the CDR3, the DNA is TGCAGCGTCGACGGGCTCCGGGGACAGGGGGGCTACGAGCAGTACTTC. Its protein is CSVDGLRGQGGYEQYF. The chain is built from TRBV29-1 and TRBJ2-7; 11 bases match TRBD1. This CDR3 is 16 amino acids long. With V trimmed by 6 bases and J by 3 bases, 13 bases remained unmatched. CDR1 is SQVTM and CDR2 is ANQGSEA in the germline V gene.

The V call is TRBV6-1, the J call TRBJ2-7; 11 bases map to TRBD1. The J segment lost 2 bases and the V segment lost 2 bases, leaving 2 bases of the junction unmatched. Per germline, CDR1 MNHNS and CDR2 SASEGT. The CDR3 sequence is 15 residues long. This CDR3 reads CASSEWGQGAYEQYF. The CDR3 DNA reads TGTGCCAGCAGTGAATGGGGACAGGGGGCCTACGAGCAGTACTTC.

The rearrangement uses TRBV18 and TRBJ2-3, with D possibly TRBD2 on 5 matching bases. This CDR3 has 14 residues. The V gene's germline CDR1 is KGHSH and CDR2 LQKENI. V lost 3 bases to trimming and J lost 3 bases, with 10 bases between them. CDR3 nucleotide sequence: TGTGCCAGCTCACCCCGGGGATCGACAGATACGCAGTATTTT. Translated: CASSPRGSTDTQYF.

The chain couples TRBV7-9 to TRBJ1-3; D perhaps matches TRBD1 (5 bases). Germline loops: CDR1 SEHNR, CDR2 FQNEAQ (reference sequence). The CDR3 is 15 residues long. V was clipped by 5 bases and J by 4 bases, with 15 bases between them. CDR3 bases: TGTGCCAGCAGCCTCTGGGAGGGGTACGGAAACACCATATATTTT. This encodes CASSLWEGYGNTIYF. The complete variable domain, with remaining parts taken from reference TRBV7-9 and TRBJ1-3, reads DTGVSQNPRHKITKRGQNVTFRCDPISEHNRLYWYRQTLGQGPEFLTYFQNEAQLEKSRLLSDRFSAERPKGSFSTLEIQRTEQGDSAMYLCASSLWEGYGNTIYFGEGSWLTVV.

This rearrangement joins TRBV7-9 to TRBJ1-6; D gene uncertain. Trimming left V 3 bases short and J 5 bases short, with 2 bases between. The CDR3 sequence is 12 residues long. Germline V gene lookup returns CDR1 SEHNR and CDR2 FQNEAQ (reference sequence). In DNA form, the CDR3 reads TGTGCCAGCAGCTTTGATAATTCACCCCTCCACTTT. It yields the protein CASSFDNSPLHF.

This clone is a singleton in its sample. This chain connects TRBV27 to TRBJ1-1; TRBD1 aligns across 12 bases. This CDR3 comprises 16 residues. Germline V gene sequence: CDR1 MNHEY, CDR2 SMNVEV (reference sequence). V was clipped by 5 bases and J by 1 base; unmatched bases: 5. This CDR3 is CASSKGQGAENTEAFF. In DNA, the CDR3 is TGTGCCAGCAGTAAGGGACAGGGGGCGGAGAACACTGAAGCTTTCTTT.

The chain has TRBV13 and TRBJ2-7; no clear D gene. Trimming took 0 bases from V and 7 from J, leaving 10 bases between them. This CDR3 has 13 amino acids. Germline V gives CDR1 PRHDT, CDR2 FYEKMQ (reference sequence). CDR3 sequence reads: CASSLGQGREQYF. The DNA for the CDR3 is TGTGCCAGCAGCTTAGGCCAAGGACGGGAGCAGTACTTC. The complete variable domain, with remaining parts taken from reference TRBV13 and TRBJ2-7, reads AAGVIQSPRHLIKEKRETATLKCYPIPRHDTVYWYQQGPGQDPQFLISFYEKMQSDKGSIPDRFSAQQFSDYHSELNMSSLELGDSALYFCASSLGQGREQYFGPGTRLTVT.

The chain couples TRBV9 to TRBJ2-2; 13 bases fit TRBD2. With 3 bases clipped from V and 1 base from J, the junction kept 6 bases outside the gene matches. This CDR3 region has 18 residues. CDR1 and CDR2 from the germline V gene are SGDLS and YYNGEE. CDR3 loop: CASSARTSGRRNTGELFF. CDR3 nucleotide sequence: TGTGCCAGCAGCGCTCGGACTAGCGGGAGACGGAACACCGGGGAGCTGTTTTTT.

The chain is built from TRBV30 and TRBJ2-7, with D possibly called TRBD1 or TRBD2 (7 bases each). CDR3 length equals 14 residues. With 4 bases removed from V and 2 bases from J, the gap between germline ends came to 15 bases. Germline assignment: CDR1 GTSNPN and CDR2 SVGIG (reference sequence). In DNA form, the CDR3 reads TGTGCCTGGAATGGGGGGGACAGCCCCTACGAGCAGTACTTC. Amino acids: CAWNGGDSPYEQYF.

The J gene is TRBJ2-4, the V gene TRBV7-2; TRBD1 is a possible D gene (6 bases). Trimming removed 1 base at V and 1 base at J, with 8 bases between. In germline, CDR1 is SGHTA, CDR2 FQGNSA. There are 15 residues in the CDR3. The CDR3 DNA follows: TGTGCCAGCAGCTTAGGAAGGGGGGCCAAAAACATTCAGTACTTC. Translated: CASSLGRGAKNIQYF. Full variable domain (rest looked up from reference TRBV7-2 and TRBJ2-4): GAGVSQSPSNKVTEKGKDVELRCDPISGHTALYWYRQSLGQGLEFLIYFQGNSAPDKSGLPSDRFSAERTGGSVSTLTIQRTQQEDSAVYLCASSLGRGAKNIQYFGAGTRLSVL.

The J gene is TRBJ2-5, the V gene TRBV9, with 12 bases aligning to TRBD2. Unmatched junction bases numbered 2, after V lost 4 bases and J lost 4 bases. The CDR3 is 14 amino acids. Per germline, CDR1 SGDLS and CDR2 YYNGEE. This CDR3 reads CASSPSGRAETQYF. CDR3 bases: TGTGCCAGCAGCCCTAGCGGGAGGGCAGAGACCCAGTACTTC.

This chain connects TRBV4-1 to TRBJ2-6; D is possibly TRBD1 (7 bases). This CDR3 has 18 residues. Germline CDR1 and CDR2: MGHRA and YSYEKL. V was shortened by 1 base and J by 4 bases, with 17 bases between the two germline ends. This CDR3 is CASSQVFRGAPGANVLTF. Here the CDR3 DNA reads TGCGCCAGCAGCCAAGTATTCAGGGGGGCGCCGGGGGCCAACGTCCTGACTTTC.

V is TRBV25-1 and J is TRBJ1-2; D not resolved. V dropped 6 bases and J dropped 0 bases, with 20 bases sitting between them. CDR3 size: 17 residues. From germline, CDR1 is MGHDK and CDR2 SYGVNS. The CDR3, as DNA: TGTGCCAGCAGGGGGTTGGACGCAGACCGGGCTAACTATGGCTACACCTTC. As protein: CASRGLDADRANYGYTF.

The chain is built from TRBV2 and TRBJ2-7; D is possibly TRBD2 (5 bases). This CDR3 spans 17 amino acids. Germline V gives CDR1 SNHLY, CDR2 FYNNEI. Trimming pared 3 bases from V and 4 bases from J, leaving 22 bases between. CDR3 residues: CASSDGGWRNIAYEQYF. In DNA, the CDR3 is TGTGCCAGCAGTGACGGCGGGTGGAGAAATATCGCGTACGAGCAGTACTTC.